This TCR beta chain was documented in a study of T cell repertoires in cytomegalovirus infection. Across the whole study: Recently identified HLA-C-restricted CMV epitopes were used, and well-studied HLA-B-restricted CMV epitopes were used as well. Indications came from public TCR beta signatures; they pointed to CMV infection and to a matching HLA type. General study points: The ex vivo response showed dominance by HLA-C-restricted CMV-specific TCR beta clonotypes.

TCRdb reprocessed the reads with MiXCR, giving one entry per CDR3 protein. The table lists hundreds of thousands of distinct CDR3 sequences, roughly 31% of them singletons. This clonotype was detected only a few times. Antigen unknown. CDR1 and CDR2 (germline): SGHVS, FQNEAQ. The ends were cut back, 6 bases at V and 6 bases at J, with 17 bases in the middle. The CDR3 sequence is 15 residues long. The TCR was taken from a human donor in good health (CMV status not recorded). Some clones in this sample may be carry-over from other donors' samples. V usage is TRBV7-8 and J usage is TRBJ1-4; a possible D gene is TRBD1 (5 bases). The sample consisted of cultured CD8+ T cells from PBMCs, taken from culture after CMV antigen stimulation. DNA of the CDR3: TGTGCCAGCAGTTCCGACGGGGCACGTTATGAAAAACTGTTTTTT. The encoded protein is CASSSDGARYEKLFF.